The 6 T cell receptor beta chains given below trace back to one sample, sequenced in a study of T cells after yellow fever vaccination (dated by TCRdb to the late 2010s). This specimen's treatment or condition label, per the study, means: live attenuated yellow fever vaccine strain. The library was built by means of 5' RACE. Sequencing was performed on an Illumina HiSeq 2500. TCRdb reran the public reads through fastp at Q25 and MiXCR, keeping productive beta chains. Each CDR3 protein gets just one entry, which takes the most common genes and DNA from the rows behind it. The sample data list tens of thousands of distinct CDR3 sequences, and approximately 6.1% of these were observed just once. Roughly 35% of the sample belongs to the ten largest clones. The specimen was CD8+ T cells sorted from PBMCs, collected more than 35 days after the first yellow fever vaccination. Receptor source: a man between 18 and 35 years old who received the YFV17D yellow fever vaccine.

This clonotype showed up just a few times. This CDR3 is CSVGAVNQETQYF. The CDR3, as DNA: TGCAGCGTGGGGGCAGTTAACCAAGAGACCCAGTACTTC. The genes are TRBV29-1 and TRBJ2-5, with D possibly being TRBD1 (6 bases). Germline V CDR1 and CDR2: SQVTM, ANQGSEA. The CDR3 is made up of 13 amino acids. Trimming left V 6 bases short and J 0 bases short, with 11 bases between.

This clonotype was recorded at least ten times. CDR3 DNA sequence: TGCGCCAGCAGCCGCTGGACGGATAGCAATCAGCCCCAGCATTTT. Protein: CASSRWTDSNQPQHF. V is TRBV4-3 and J is TRBJ1-5; D gene ambiguous. In germline, CDR1 is LGHNA, CDR2 YSLEER. CDR3 length: 15 residues. Trimming took 4 bases from V and 0 from J, leaving 10 bases between them.

The sample holds a few counts of this clonotype. The V and J genes are TRBV4-3 and TRBJ1-4; D uncertain. The germline V gene encodes CDR1 LGHNA and CDR2 YSLEER. This CDR3 spans 15 amino acids. The V end lost 1 base, the J end lost 0 bases, and 6 bases lay between the germline ends. In nucleotides, the CDR3 is TGCGCCAGCAGCCAAGGAGCTGCAACTAATGAAAAACTGTTTTTT. It encodes CASSQGAATNEKLFF.

This clonotype was counted at least ten times. The chain combines TRBV4-3 with TRBJ1-6; D is unclear. Germline CDR1 reads LGHNA; CDR2 reads YSLEER. The ends were cut back, 0 bases at V and 7 bases at J, with 13 bases in the middle. This CDR3 contains 16 residues. CDR3 nucleotide sequence: TGCGCCAGCAGCCAAGATCCAGGACGGTTGAATTCACCCCTCCACTTT. It is translated as CASSQDPGRLNSPLHF.

In this sample, this clonotype turned up many times. The CDR3 here is CASRQGTYGYTF. The CDR3 DNA reads TGTGCCTCTCGACAGGGGACCTATGGCTACACCTTC. This chain links TRBV9 with TRBJ1-2; 8 bases map to TRBD1. Germline V lookup: CDR1 SGDLS, CDR2 YYNGEE. CDR3 length: 12 amino acids. The J segment lost 4 bases and the V segment lost 10 bases, leaving 6 bases of the junction unmatched.

This clonotype was recorded many times. J is TRBJ2-3 and V is TRBV11-1; 14 nucleotides align to TRBD2. V lost 5 bases, J lost 6 bases, and 13 bases stayed unmatched. Germline loops: CDR1 SGHAT, CDR2 FQDESV (reference sequence). CDR3 length: 18 amino acids. Written as DNA, the CDR3 is TGTGCCAGCAGCACTTCTCCCGGGACTAGCGGGGGAGGGGATACGCAGTATTTT. This codes for CASSTSPGTSGGGDTQYF.